This T cell receptor (beta chain) was profiled in a study of shared clonotypes between healthy human individuals. Findings of the study overall: Clonotype sharing across donors was expected to vary with sequencing depth.

Authors' processing steps: ImmunoSEQ sequences covered only the junction and lacked quality scores; filtering therefore differed. Clones were sequenced by immunoSEQ multiplex PCR, and TCRdb holds only the in-frame ones, with some missing. V and J calls and clone size are given by that table; D and trimming were obtained from the DNA. This sample has 950,000 to 1,100,000 clones, with 60% to 80% found just once. As concerns this clone: Its antigen is unknown. The sample has other DNA sequences that encode this CDR3 too.

Sequencing input: memory CD4+ T cells sorted from blood. Stated subset: CD45RA-negative fraction. The clonotype originates from a man in his late teens or twenties in good health.

The DNA of the CDR3 is TGTGCCAGCAGCTTGGATGGGGGAGAAGCTTTCTTT. Translated: CASSLDGGEAFF. The rearrangement uses TRBV11-2 and TRBJ1-1; the D gene is possibly TRBD1 (5 bases). The V end lost 3 bases, the J end lost 8 bases, and 10 bases lay between the germline ends. Germline loops: CDR1 SGHAT, CDR2 FQNNGV. The CDR3 extends over 12 amino acids. The whole variable domain, remainder taken from reference TRBV11-2 and TRBJ1-1, is EAGVAQSPRYKIIEKRQSVAFWCNPISGHATLYWYQQILGQGPKLLIQFQNNGVVDDSQLPKDRFSAERLKGVDSTLKIQPAKLEDSAVYLCASSLDGGEAFFGQGTRLTVV.